Here is one T cell receptor (beta chain) with its context. As yet, its antigen is unknown. The sample originates from a study of PD-1 blockade in classical Hodgkin lymphoma. Study-wide points: Complete responders started with a diversity level that resembled newly diagnosed patients at baseline. By cycle point C4D1, TCR diversity had risen significantly in CD4+ cells (but not CD8+ cells).

The V end lost 4 bases, the J end lost 2 bases, and 15 bases lay between the germline ends. Per germline, CDR1 SGHTA and CDR2 FQGNSA. This CDR3 has 15 residues. Every single patient, without exception, relapsed after autologous stem cell transplantation, and brentuximab vedotin exposure varied. Clones were read by immunoSEQ multiplex PCR, and TCRdb kept only the in-frame ones, dropping some. Among 12,000 to 15,000 clones listed, 80% to 90% were seen once. The input for sequencing was peripheral blood mononuclear cells (PBMCs), taken before the second cycle of nivolumab. The source of this sequence is a human donor with classical Hodgkin lymphoma. The rearrangement links TRBV7-2 to TRBJ2-7; D may match TRBD1 or TRBD2 (5 bases each). In DNA form, the CDR3 reads TGTGCCAGCAGCTCGGGACGGAGTCGAACCTACGAGCAGTACTTC. Protein product: CASSSGRSRTYEQYF.